The 13 T cell receptor beta chains below all came from one sample that was sequenced in a study of T cells in narcolepsy. Sequenced by immunoSEQ multiplex PCR; TCRdb stores in-frame clones only, minus some. The sample shows fewer than 25,000 clones, about 80% of them seen only once. The sequencing sample was made of memory (CD45RA-) CD4+ T cells from blood. The receptor source for this set is a human donor in good health.

The chain couples TRBV11-2 to TRBJ2-5; D remains ambiguous. This CDR3 region has 14 residues. The germline gives CDR1 SGHAT, CDR2 FQNNGV. The V end was cut by 0 bases, the J end by 2 bases, with 7 bases between. The CDR3 coding sequence is TGTGCCAGCAGCTTAGAGTACAGACAAGAGACCCAGTACTTC. Translating it yields CASSLEYRQETQYF.

Turning to this clone: One end of the junction is discordant with germline, which a read error may explain. The chain is built from TRBV7-9 and TRBJ2-2; D not certain. Germline V CDR1 and CDR2: SEHNR, FQNEAQ (reference sequence). The CDR3 length is 12 residues. This CDR3 reads CASSWERVEPFF. The CDR3 coding sequence is TGTGCCAGCAGCTGGGAACGGGTGGAGCCGTTTTTT.

V and J are TRBV4-3 and TRBJ2-1, with D possibly called TRBD1 or TRBD2 (5 bases each). The CDR3 has 16 residues. The germline CDR1 and CDR2 sequences are LGHNA and YSLEER. Deletions cut 3 bases from V and 0 bases from J, with 12 bases between. The CDR3: CASSQREGSSYNEQFF. DNA of the CDR3: TGCGCCAGCAGCCAGCGCGAGGGGAGCTCCTACAATGAGCAGTTCTTC.

The chain links TRBV20-1 to TRBJ1-1; unclear D gene. The CDR3 is made up of 11 amino acids. V lost 1 base, J lost 5 bases, and 5 bases lay in between. The germline V gene has CDR1 DFQATT and CDR2 SNEGSKA (reference sequence). CDR3 in DNA: TGCAGTGCTAGAGGAGGGACTGAAGCTTTCTTT. It translates to CSARGGTEAFF.

The chain has TRBV5-5 and TRBJ2-7; D not resolved. Germline values: CDR1 SGHKS, CDR2 YYEKEE (reference sequence). The CDR3 is 15 residues long. Trimming left V 3 bases short and J 2 bases short, with 15 bases between. CDR3 region: CASSSDLIGAYEQYF. In DNA, the CDR3 is TGTGCCAGCAGCTCCGACCTAATAGGCGCCTACGAGCAGTACTTC.

The rearrangement links TRBV2 to TRBJ2-5; D is ambiguous. This CDR3 comprises 14 residues. Trimming left V 4 bases short and J 5 bases short, with 14 bases between. Germline V lookup: CDR1 SNHLY, CDR2 FYNNEI. The CDR3 loop reads CASSASTGGETQYF. The CDR3 DNA is TGTGCCAGCAGTGCGTCGACGGGTGGGGAGACCCAGTACTTC.

The rearrangement links TRBV5-1 to TRBJ1-2; D not certain. Trimming removed 0 bases from V and 8 bases from J, with 11 bases in between. CDR3 length: 13 residues. Germline values: CDR1 SGHRS, CDR2 YFSETQ. The CDR3 DNA sequence: TGCGCCAGCAGCTTGGCCGGTCAAGAGGGCTACACCTTC. Its translation is CASSLAGQEGYTF. Combining the CDR3 with reference TRBV5-1 and TRBJ1-2 gives the whole variable domain KAGVTQTPRYLIKTRGQQVTLSCSPISGHRSVSWYQQTPGQGLQFLFEYFSETQRNKGNFPGRFSGRQFSNSRSEMNVSTLELGDSALYLCASSLAGQEGYTFGSGTRLTVV.

The chain joins TRBV5-6 to TRBJ1-1; D may be TRBD1 (6 bases). Between the trimmed V and J ends, which lost 1 base and 1 base, there was a span of 17 bases. Germline V gene data show CDR1 as SGHDT and CDR2 as YYEEEE. The CDR3 totals 17 residues. CDR3 sequence: CASSLIPTGFGNTEAFF. CDR3 in DNA: TGTGCCAGCAGCTTGATCCCAACAGGGTTCGGGAACACTGAAGCTTTCTTT.

The rearrangement joins TRBV19 to TRBJ1-4; D is unresolved. V was cut by 1 base and J by 0 bases, with 6 bases left in between. Germline V CDR1 and CDR2: LNHDA, SQIVND (reference sequence). The CDR3 length is 15 residues. CDR3 bases: TGTGCCAGTAGTATAGTTGGGGCAACTAATGAAAAACTGTTTTTT. It yields the protein CASSIVGATNEKLFF.

The CDR3 coding sequence is TGTGCCAGCAGCTTGCGGCTGGGGGGCAATCAGCCCCAGCATTTT. This gives the protein CASSLRLGGNQPQHF. The chain links TRBV7-8 to TRBJ1-5, with D perhaps matching TRBD1 (5 bases). V was shortened by 3 bases and J by 2 bases, with 11 bases between the two germline ends. CDR1 and CDR2 (germline): SGHVS, FQNEAQ. This CDR3 region has 15 residues. The full variable domain, its missing parts supplied by reference TRBV7-8 and TRBJ1-5, is GAGVSQSPRYKVAKRGQDVALRCDPISGHVSLFWYQQALGQGPEFLTYFQNEAQLDKSGLPSDRFFAERPEGSVSTLKIQRTQQEDSAVYLCASSLRLGGNQPQHFGDGTRLSIL.

CDR3 amino acids: CASSYVRPVTGNTIYF. CDR3 in DNA: TGTGCCAGCAGTTACGTCAGACCCGTGACTGGAAACACCATATATTTT. This chain links TRBV6-5 with TRBJ1-3; the D is unclear. With 2 bases removed from V and 2 bases from J, the gap between germline ends came to 13 bases. Germline values: CDR1 MNHEY, CDR2 SVGAGI. This CDR3 comprises 16 residues.

The rearrangement links TRBV6-5 to TRBJ2-7, with D possibly TRBD1 on 5 matching bases. The V gene's germline CDR1 is MNHEY and CDR2 SVGAGI. The CDR3 contains 13 residues. V gave up 3 bases and J gave up 7 bases, with 13 bases separating them. The CDR3 DNA reads as TGTGCCAGCAGTTATAATCCAGGGTATGAGCAGTACTTC. It yields the protein CASSYNPGYEQYF.

The chain carries TRBV6-5 and TRBJ1-1, with D possibly TRBD1 on 5 matching bases. The CDR3 extends over 14 amino acids. The V gene lost 6 bases and the J gene lost 2 bases, with 13 bases spanning the gap. Germline CDR1 reads MNHEY; CDR2 reads SVGAGI. The chain's CDR3 is CASRPDGANTEAFF. The CDR3 DNA reads TGTGCCAGCAGGCCGGACGGGGCCAACACTGAAGCTTTCTTT.